This entry concerns a single TCR beta chain. Some clones are missing from TCRdb's copy, which holds only in-frame ones; the method was immunoSEQ multiplex PCR. The data contain 310,000 or so clones, 80% to 95% of them singletons. This record comes from a study of blood T cell repertoires in COVID-19. Cohort 3 recovered donors had two negative PCRs, clearance, or symptom resolution. V gave up 7 bases and J gave up 4 bases, with 11 bases separating them. The CDR3 covers 13 residues. Germline CDR1 is SNHLY and CDR2 is FYNNEI. The chain carries TRBV2 and TRBJ1-5; D ambiguous. The source is a young woman who had recovered from COVID-19. Sample: PBMCs or T cells enriched from blood (not recorded which). The CDR3 nucleotides read TGTGCCAGCACGGCCAGGATGAATCAGCCCCAGCATTTT. This gives the protein CASTARMNQPQHF.